This T cell receptor (beta chain) was identified in a study of blood T cell repertoires in COVID-19. The overall study: Samples representing acute and convalescent COVID-19 were sourced from the United States, Italy and Spain.

In the authors' workflow: From reference gene primer amplification, estimates of nucleated cell counts were derived. Clones were sequenced by immunoSEQ multiplex PCR, and TCRdb holds only the in-frame ones, with some missing. That table supplies the V and J calls and clone size; D and trimming were determined from the DNA. The sample consists of about 240,000 clones, about four fifths of them appearing once. V was clipped by 4 bases and J by 0 bases, with 10 bases between them. Germline CDR1 reads PRHDT; CDR2 reads FYEKMQ (reference sequence). The CDR3 sequence is 15 residues long. Sequenced input: peripheral blood. V usage is TRBV13 and J usage is TRBJ1-3, with D hard to call. The clonotype comes from a woman aged 80 or older with acute or convalescent COVID-19. The CDR3 sequence is CASSSQTPSGNTIYF. As DNA, the CDR3 is TGTGCCAGCAGCTCCCAGACACCCTCTGGAAACACCATATATTTT. The full variable domain, in which reference TRBV13 and TRBJ1-3 provide the parts outside the CDR3, is AAGVIQSPRHLIKEKRETATLKCYPIPRHDTVYWYQQGPGQDPQFLISFYEKMQSDKGSIPDRFSAQQFSDYHSELNMSSLELGDSALYFCASSSQTPSGNTIYFGEGSWLTVV.